This TCR beta chain was identified in a study of CD8 T cells in Susac syndrome. The CDR3 runs 14 residues. J lost 1 base, V lost 7 bases, and 5 bases had no gene match. Germline V gene sequence: CDR1 WSHSY, CDR2 SAAADI. Random hexamers were used to reverse transcribe an amount of roughly 0.5 to 1 ug RNA. Each CDR3 protein gets one entry after TCRdb re-called the immunoSEQ multiplex PCR reads with MiXCR. The sample shows hundreds of thousands of distinct CDR3 sequences, just under 95% of them seen only once. The V call is TRBV10-2, the J call TRBJ2-7; 9 bases line up with TRBD1. Sequencing was performed on CD4+ T cells from PBMCs. The TCR was taken from a human donor with multiple sclerosis. CDR3 coding DNA: TGCGCCAGCAAGGGAGGACAGGGGTCCTACGAGCAGTACTTC. Its translation is CASKGGQGSYEQYF.